This is a list of T cell receptor beta chains from one sample in a study of cytomegalovirus exposure and HLA in healthy donors. Sequencing used immunoSEQ multiplex PCR; TCRdb keeps in-frame clones, though not all of them. The sample has around 190,000 clones, around 77% seen once. The sample comprised PBMCs. The source is a man between 60 and 75 years old in good health and CMV-seronegative. Each CDR3 is given with its conserved first and last residue. A D gene is named only where the DNA matches it firmly. Size is stated for part of the rows, as once, few or many counts, or as a class when the clone is expanded.

d_gene,abundance,v_gene,j_gene,CDR3aa,CDR3nt
NA,NA,TRBV21-1,TRBJ1-1,CASSKGRTVEAFF,TGTGCCAGCAGCAAAGGCCGGACAGTTGAAGCTTTCTTT
TRBD1,NA,TRBV9,TRBJ2-3,CASSGGSGRGPTDTQYF,TGTGCCAGCAGCGGGGGGAGCGGTAGGGGGCCCACAGATACGCAGTATTTT
TRBD1,NA,TRBV14,TRBJ1-2,CASSQVPGQSRNPGPAGYTF,TGTGCCAGCAGCCAAGTCCCGGGACAGAGTAGGAATCCGGGACCGGCTGGCTACACCTTC
TRBD1,NA,TRBV7-2,TRBJ1-5,CASSSRQGFNQPQHF,TGTGCCAGCAGCTCCCGACAGGGCTTCAATCAGCCCCAGCATTTT
NA,NA,TRBV14,TRBJ1-3,CASSHRGSGNTIYF,TGTGCCAGCAGTCACCGAGGGTCTGGAAACACCATATATTTT
NA,NA,TRBV29-1,TRBJ1-1,CSVRGGAGNTEAFF,TGCAGCGTTCGGGGGGGAGCAGGGAACACTGAAGCTTTCTTT
TRBD1,NA,TRBV30,TRBJ1-5,CAWALTGGNQPQHF,TGTGCCTGGGCCTTGACAGGGGGGAATCAGCCCCAGCATTTT
TRBD2,NA,TRBV9,TRBJ2-2,CASSTRLAANTGELFF,TGTGCCAGCAGCACGCGACTAGCGGCGAACACCGGGGAGCTGTTTTTT
TRBD1,NA,TRBV19,TRBJ1-5,CASSTPTGTSNQPQHF,TGTGCCAGTAGTACGCCGACAGGGACTAGCAATCAGCCCCAGCATTTT
TRBD2,NA,TRBV6-5,TRBJ2-1,CASSYRGGGGNEQFF,TGTGCCAGCAGTTACAGAGGCGGGGGGGGCAATGAGCAGTTCTTC
NA,NA,TRBV2,TRBJ2-3,CASKIRGSGDTQYF,TGTGCCAGCAAAATTCGCGGAAGCGGAGATACGCAGTATTTT
TRBD2,NA,TRBV9,TRBJ2-7,CASSPGRGGYEQYF,TGTGCCAGCAGCCCCGGGCGGGGGGGCTACGAGCAGTACTTC
TRBD1,NA,TRBV19,TRBJ2-1,CASRQGAGIEQFF,TGTGCCAGTAGACAGGGGGCGGGAATTGAGCAGTTCTTC
TRBD1,NA,TRBV6-6,TRBJ1-6,CASSPGQGGNSPLHF,TGTGCCAGCAGCCCGGGGCAGGGGGGCAATTCACCCCTCCACTTT
NA,NA,TRBV9,TRBJ2-5,CASSLSPVQETQYF,TGTGCCAGTTCCCTTTCCCCAGTACAAGAAACCCAGTACTTC
NA,NA,TRBV9,TRBJ1-3,CASSVAGTSGNTIYF,TGTGCCAGCAGCGTAGCAGGGACATCTGGAAACACCATATATTTT
TRBD1,few,TRBV6-1,TRBJ1-2,CASSGWDRGNGYTF,TGTGCCAGCAGTGGGTGGGACAGGGGGAATGGCTACACCTTC
TRBD2,NA,TRBV18,TRBJ2-5,CASSPGTSGAGGTQYF,TGTGCCAGCTCACCCGGGACTAGCGGGGCAGGCGGGACCCAGTACTTC
NA,NA,TRBV6-1,TRBJ2-2,CASIFAAGELFF,TGTGCCAGCATATTCGCGGCCGGGGAGCTGTTTTTT
NA,NA,TRBV4-3,TRBJ2-3,CASSQESGSTDTQYF,TGCGCCAGCAGCCAAGAAAGCGGCAGCACAGATACGCAGTATTTT
NA,few,TRBV6-6,TRBJ2-7,CASSYSEVEQYF,TGTGCCAGCAGTTACTCAGAGGTCGAGCAGTACTTC
TRBD2,NA,TRBV5-1,TRBJ2-3,CASSLGGTSMLDTQYF,TGCGCCAGCAGCTTGGGTGGGACTAGTATGTTAGATACGCAGTATTTT
NA,NA,TRBV5-4,TRBJ2-4,CASSPGNAENIQYF,TGTGCCAGCAGCCCCGGGAACGCCGAAAACATTCAGTACTTC
TRBD1,NA,TRBV11-1,TRBJ2-5,CASSRDRQETQYF,TGTGCCAGCAGCCGGGACAGGCAAGAGACCCAGTACTTC
TRBD1,few,TRBV7-8,TRBJ1-3,CASSERTGPGNTIYF,TGTGCCAGCAGCGAGAGGACAGGGCCTGGAAACACCATATATTTT
TRBD2,NA,TRBV18,TRBJ2-6,CASSPGGAGANVLTF,TGTGCCAGCTCACCGGGAGGGGCTGGGGCCAACGTCCTGACTTTC
NA,NA,TRBV19,TRBJ1-3,CASSITVENTIYF,TGTGCCAGTAGTATAACAGTGGAAAACACCATATATTTT
TRBD1,NA,TRBV5-1,TRBJ2-3,CASSPTGTGGGRPPTDTQYF,TGCGCCAGCAGCCCAACCGGGACAGGGGGGGGCCGGCCCCCCACAGATACGCAGTATTTT
NA,NA,TRBV7-9,TRBJ2-2,CASSRPGITGELFF,TGTGCCAGCAGCCGTCCGGGTATCACCGGGGAGCTGTTTTTT
NA,NA,TRBV12-5,TRBJ2-7,CASGFLQDRLGGGEQYF,TGTGCTAGTGGTTTCCTTCAAGACAGGCTAGGAGGAGGCGAGCAGTACTTC
NA,NA,TRBV27,TRBJ2-7,CASSYTGPWLSEQYF,TGTGCCAGCAGTTATACAGGGCCGTGGTTGTCCGAGCAGTACTTC
TRBD1,NA,TRBV28,TRBJ1-5,CASSSGQGVGNQPQHF,TGTGCCAGCAGTTCAGGACAGGGTGTCGGCAATCAGCCCCAGCATTTT
NA,NA,TRBV6-1,TRBJ1-2,CASSDGPGNYGYTF,TGTGCCAGCAGTGATGGGCCAGGGAACTATGGCTACACCTTC
TRBD2,NA,TRBV11-3,TRBJ2-2,CASSPLAGGTGELFF,TGTGCCAGCAGCCCTCTAGCGGGAGGCACCGGGGAGCTGTTTTTT
NA,NA,TRBV4-1,TRBJ1-1,CASSQGPVTREAFF,TGCGCCAGCAGCCAAGGGCCAGTCACCCGTGAAGCTTTCTTT
TRBD2,NA,TRBV19,TRBJ2-5,CASSIPGGETQYF,TGTGCCAGTAGTATACCGGGGGGAGAGACCCAGTACTTC
NA,NA,TRBV9,TRBJ1-6,CASSALSDNSPLHF,TGTGCCAGCAGCGCCCTCTCGGATAATTCACCCCTCCACTTT
TRBD2,NA,TRBV6-5,TRBJ2-1,CASSTGTRGYNEQFF,TGTGCCAGCAGTACCGGGACTAGGGGTTACAATGAGCAGTTCTTC
NA,once,TRBV10-2,TRBJ1-5,CASSESSGSNQPQHF,TGCGCCAGCAGTGAGTCGAGCGGTAGCAATCAGCCCCAGCATTTT
TRBD1,NA,TRBV7-8,TRBJ2-7,CASSPNPGQGYEQYF,TGTGCCAGCAGCCCCAACCCGGGACAGGGGTACGAGCAGTACTTC
NA,NA,TRBV10-1,TRBJ1-2,CASSESWREPWPPANYGYTF,TGCGCCAGCAGTGAGTCGTGGCGGGAGCCCTGGCCTCCCGCTAACTATGGCTACACCTTC
NA,NA,TRBV2,TRBJ1-2,CASSGTGPNYGYTF,TGTGCCAGCAGTGGTACAGGGCCTAACTATGGCTACACCTTC
TRBD1,NA,TRBV2,TRBJ1-1,CASSKTGLGTEAFF,TGTGCCAGCAGTAAGACAGGGTTGGGCACTGAAGCTTTCTTT
NA,NA,TRBV19,TRBJ1-2,CASSTGTKGGYTF,TGTGCCAGTAGTACCGGGACAAAGGGGGGCTACACCTTC
NA,NA,TRBV28,TRBJ2-2,CASRGLAAGTGELFF,TGTGCCAGCAGAGGGTTAGCGGCGGGCACCGGGGAGCTGTTTTTT
NA,NA,TRBV7-9,TRBJ2-2,CASSLAGEPNTGELFF,TGTGCCAGCAGCTTAGCGGGAGAGCCGAACACCGGGGAGCTGTTTTTT
TRBD1,NA,TRBV18,TRBJ2-7,CASSPTGREQYF,TGTGCCAGCTCACCGACAGGGCGCGAGCAGTACTTC
TRBD1,NA,TRBV29-1,TRBJ2-7,CSVEGQVGEQYF,TGCAGCGTTGAGGGACAGGTAGGCGAGCAGTACTTC
TRBD2,NA,TRBV5-1,TRBJ2-5,CASSLASSGGTETQYF,TGCGCCAGCAGCTTGGCCTCTAGCGGGGGGACAGAGACCCAGTACTTC
NA,few,TRBV6-6,TRBJ2-4,CASTPPGENIQYF,TGTGCCAGCACTCCCCCGGGAGAAAACATTCAGTACTTC
NA,NA,TRBV18,TRBJ1-3,CASSPPSNRRSGNTIYF,TGTGCCAGCTCACCACCTTCAAACAGGCGCTCTGGAAACACCATATATTTT
NA,few,TRBV28,TRBJ1-3,CASSGGLVGSGNTIYF,TGTGCCAGCAGTGGAGGCCTGGTCGGCTCTGGAAACACCATATATTTT
NA,NA,TRBV15,TRBJ1-2,CATSRPPGTEGYTF,TGTGCCACCAGCAGACCCCCGGGGACTGAAGGCTACACCTTC
NA,NA,TRBV18,TRBJ1-5,CASSPDRTAVQPQHF,TGTGCCAGCTCACCTGACAGGACCGCGGTCCAGCCCCAGCATTTT
TRBD2,NA,TRBV6-5,TRBJ2-7,CASSYDSSGTYEQYF,TGTGCCAGCAGTTACGACTCTAGCGGGACCTACGAGCAGTACTTC